What follows is one T cell receptor (beta chain) and its context. Antigen specificity is unknown. The data were obtained in a study of cytomegalovirus exposure and HLA in healthy donors. Overall study: Tens of millions of unique TCRs from HLA-typed donors were held in an early release of data.

Study results and limitations: For cytomegalovirus status, the classifier reportedly gave diagnoses with high specificity and sensitivity. Some segments of the V type, notably TRBV6-2 and TRBV6-3, were excluded as indistinguishable. Evidence from a later analysis indicated that most CMV-associated TCR beta chains looked HLA-restricted.

Amplification used 60 Vbeta primers and 13 Jbeta primers. The protocol was immunoSEQ multiplex PCR, while the TCRdb copy is restricted to in-frame clones and leaves out a portion. This table has about 160,000 clones, 84% appearing once. V shed 1 base and J 6 bases; nucleotides not matched to a gene: 13. The CDR3 is 17 amino acids. In germline, CDR1 is SGHDT, CDR2 YYEEEE. The V and J genes are TRBV5-6 and TRBJ1-2; 9 nucleotides match TRBD1. Sample: PBMCs. This TCR came from a young man in good health and CMV-seronegative. In nucleotides, the CDR3 is TGTGCCAGCAGCTTGCGAACAGGGGGCGCAGGGAGGAATGGCTACACCTTC. Translation: CASSLRTGGAGRNGYTF. The complete variable domain, with remaining parts taken from reference TRBV5-6 and TRBJ1-2, reads DAGVTQSPTHLIKTRGQQVTLRCSPKSGHDTVSWYQQALGQGPQFIFQYYEEEERQRGNFPDRFSGHQFPNYSSELNVNALLLGDSALYLCASSLRTGGAGRNGYTFGSGTRLTVV.